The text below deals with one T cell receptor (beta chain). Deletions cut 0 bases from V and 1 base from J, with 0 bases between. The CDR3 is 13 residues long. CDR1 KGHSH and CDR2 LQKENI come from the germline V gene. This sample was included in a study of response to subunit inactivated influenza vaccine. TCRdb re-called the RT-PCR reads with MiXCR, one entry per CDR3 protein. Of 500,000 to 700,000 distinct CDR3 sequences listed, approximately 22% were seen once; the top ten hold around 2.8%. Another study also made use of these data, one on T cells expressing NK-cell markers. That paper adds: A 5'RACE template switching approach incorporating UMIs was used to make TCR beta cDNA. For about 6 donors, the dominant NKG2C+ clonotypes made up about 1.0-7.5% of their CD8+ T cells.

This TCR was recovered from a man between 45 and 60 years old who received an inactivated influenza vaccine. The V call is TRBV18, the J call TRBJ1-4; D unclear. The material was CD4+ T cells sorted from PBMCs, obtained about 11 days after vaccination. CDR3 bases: TGTGCCAGCTCACCACCAACTAATGAAAAACTGTTTTTT. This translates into CASSPPTNEKLFF.